This T cell receptor (beta chain) was identified during a study of blood T cell repertoires in COVID-19. The CDR3 extends over 12 amino acids. CDR1 MDHEN and CDR2 SYDVKM come from the germline V gene. With V trimmed by 11 bases and J by 5 bases, 8 bases remained unmatched. Clones were read by immunoSEQ multiplex PCR, and TCRdb kept only the in-frame ones, dropping some. The data show almost 55,000 clones, roughly 84% seen once. J is TRBJ1-2 and V is TRBV28; 7 bases are a match to TRBD1. Sequenced sample: peripheral blood. The TCR comes from a man aged 45-60 years with active COVID-19. CDR3 residues: CASGTARYGYTF. The CDR3 DNA sequence: TGTGCCTCCGGGACAGCTAGGTATGGCTACACCTTC.